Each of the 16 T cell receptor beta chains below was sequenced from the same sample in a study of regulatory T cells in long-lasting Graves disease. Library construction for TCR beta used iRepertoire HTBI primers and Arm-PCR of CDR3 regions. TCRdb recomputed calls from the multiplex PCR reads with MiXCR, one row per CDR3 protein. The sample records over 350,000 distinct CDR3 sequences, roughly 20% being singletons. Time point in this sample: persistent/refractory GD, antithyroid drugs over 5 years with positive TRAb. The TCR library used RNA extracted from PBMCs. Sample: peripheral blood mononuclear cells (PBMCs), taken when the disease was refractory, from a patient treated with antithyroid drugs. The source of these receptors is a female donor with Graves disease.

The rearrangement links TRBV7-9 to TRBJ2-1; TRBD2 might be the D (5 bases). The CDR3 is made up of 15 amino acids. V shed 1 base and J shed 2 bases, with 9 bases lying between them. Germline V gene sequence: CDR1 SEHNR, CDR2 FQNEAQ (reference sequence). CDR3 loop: CASSLDSSPYNEQFF. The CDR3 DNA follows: TGTGCCAGCAGCTTAGATTCTAGCCCCTACAATGAGCAGTTCTTC.

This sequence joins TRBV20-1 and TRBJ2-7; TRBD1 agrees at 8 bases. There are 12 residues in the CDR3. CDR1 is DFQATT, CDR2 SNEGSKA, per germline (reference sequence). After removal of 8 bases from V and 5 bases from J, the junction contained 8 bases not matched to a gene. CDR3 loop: CSFQGARNEQYF. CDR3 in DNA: TGCAGTTTTCAGGGGGCACGAAACGAGCAGTACTTC.

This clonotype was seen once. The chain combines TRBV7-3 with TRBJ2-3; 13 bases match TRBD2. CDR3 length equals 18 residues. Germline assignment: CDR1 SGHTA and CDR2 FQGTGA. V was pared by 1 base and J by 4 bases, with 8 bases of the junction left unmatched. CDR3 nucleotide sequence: TGTGCCAGCAGCTTAAACCCCGGACTAGCGGGAGAGGCAGATACGCAGTATTTT. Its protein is CASSLNPGLAGEADTQYF. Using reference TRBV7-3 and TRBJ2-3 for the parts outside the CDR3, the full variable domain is GAGVSQTPSNKVTEKGKYVELRCDPISGHTALYWYRQSLGQGPEFLIYFQGTGAADDSGLPNDRFFAVRPEGSVSTLKIQRTERGDSAVYLCASSLNPGLAGEADTQYFGPGTRLTVL.

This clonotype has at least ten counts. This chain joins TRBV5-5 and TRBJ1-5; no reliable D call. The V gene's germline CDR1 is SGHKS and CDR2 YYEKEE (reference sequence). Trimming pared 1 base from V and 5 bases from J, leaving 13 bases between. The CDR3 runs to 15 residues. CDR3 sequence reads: CASSLTAGGDQPQHF. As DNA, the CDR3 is TGTGCCAGCAGCTTGACTGCAGGTGGCGATCAGCCCCAGCATTTT.

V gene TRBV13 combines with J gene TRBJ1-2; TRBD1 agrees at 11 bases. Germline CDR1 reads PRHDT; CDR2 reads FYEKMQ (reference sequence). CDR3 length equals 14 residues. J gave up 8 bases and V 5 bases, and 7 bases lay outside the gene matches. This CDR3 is CASSGRDRGAGYTF. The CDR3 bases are TGTGCCAGCAGCGGACGGGACAGGGGGGCAGGCTACACCTTC.

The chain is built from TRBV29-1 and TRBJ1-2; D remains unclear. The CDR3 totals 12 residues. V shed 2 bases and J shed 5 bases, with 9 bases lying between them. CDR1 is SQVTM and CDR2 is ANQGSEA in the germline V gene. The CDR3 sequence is CSVEMGRYGYTF. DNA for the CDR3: TGCAGCGTTGAAATGGGGAGGTATGGCTACACCTTC.

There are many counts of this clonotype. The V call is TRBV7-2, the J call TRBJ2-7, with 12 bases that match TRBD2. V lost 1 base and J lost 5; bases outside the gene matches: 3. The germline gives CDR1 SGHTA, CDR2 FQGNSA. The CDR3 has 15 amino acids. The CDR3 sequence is CASSLGLAGVDEQYF. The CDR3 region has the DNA TGTGCCAGCAGCTTAGGACTAGCGGGAGTCGACGAGCAGTACTTC.

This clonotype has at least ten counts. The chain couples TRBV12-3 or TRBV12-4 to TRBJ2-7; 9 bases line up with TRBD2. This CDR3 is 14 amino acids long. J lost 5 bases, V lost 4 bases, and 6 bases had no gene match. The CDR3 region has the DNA TGTGCCAGCAGTTCGTGGATAGCGGGAGACGAGCAGTACTTC. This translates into CASSSWIAGDEQYF.

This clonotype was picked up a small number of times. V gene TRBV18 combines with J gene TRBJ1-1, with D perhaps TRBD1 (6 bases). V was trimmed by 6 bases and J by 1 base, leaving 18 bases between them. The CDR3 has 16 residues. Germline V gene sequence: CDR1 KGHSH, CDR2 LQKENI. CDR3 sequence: CASSPVGGGTNTEAFF. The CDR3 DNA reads TGTGCCAGCTCCCCCGTAGGGGGGGGGACGAACACTGAAGCTTTCTTT. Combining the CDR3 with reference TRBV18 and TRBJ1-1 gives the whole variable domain NAGVMQNPRHLVRRRGQEARLRCSPMKGHSHVYWYRQLPEEGLKFMVYLQKENIIDESGMPKERFSAEFPKEGPSILRIQQVVRGDSAAYFCASSPVGGGTNTEAFFGQGTRLTVV.

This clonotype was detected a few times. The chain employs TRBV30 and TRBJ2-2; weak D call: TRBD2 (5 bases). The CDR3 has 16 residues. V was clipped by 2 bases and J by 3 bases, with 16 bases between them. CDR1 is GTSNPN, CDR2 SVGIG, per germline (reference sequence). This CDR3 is CAWSSGSGPYTGELFF. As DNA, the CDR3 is TGTGCCTGGAGTAGTGGCAGCGGCCCTTACACCGGGGAGCTGTTTTTT.

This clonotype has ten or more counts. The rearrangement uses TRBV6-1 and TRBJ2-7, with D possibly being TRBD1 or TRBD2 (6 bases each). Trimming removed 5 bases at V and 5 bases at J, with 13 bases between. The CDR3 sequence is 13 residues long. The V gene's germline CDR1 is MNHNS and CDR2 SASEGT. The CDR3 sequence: CASSIPGANEQYF. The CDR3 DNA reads TGTGCCAGCAGTATCCCGGGGGCCAACGAGCAGTACTTC.

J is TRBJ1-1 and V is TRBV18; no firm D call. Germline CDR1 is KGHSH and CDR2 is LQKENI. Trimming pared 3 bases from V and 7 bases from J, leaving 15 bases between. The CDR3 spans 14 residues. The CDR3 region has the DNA TGTGCCAGCTCACCTACGGTCGGGTTTGGTGAAGCTTTCTTT. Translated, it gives CASSPTVGFGEAFF.

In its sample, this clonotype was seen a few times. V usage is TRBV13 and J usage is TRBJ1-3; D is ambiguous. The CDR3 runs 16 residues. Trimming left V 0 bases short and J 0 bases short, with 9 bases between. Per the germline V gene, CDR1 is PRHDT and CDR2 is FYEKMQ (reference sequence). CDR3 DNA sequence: TGTGCCAGCAGCTTAGGCGGCTCGCCCTCTGGAAACACCATATATTTT. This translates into CASSLGGSPSGNTIYF.

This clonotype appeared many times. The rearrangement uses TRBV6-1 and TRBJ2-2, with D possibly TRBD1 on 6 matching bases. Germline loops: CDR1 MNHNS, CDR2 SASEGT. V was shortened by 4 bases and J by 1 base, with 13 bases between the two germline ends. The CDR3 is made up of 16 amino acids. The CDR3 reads CASSGLQGWNTGELFF. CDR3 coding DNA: TGTGCCAGCAGTGGCTTACAGGGCTGGAACACCGGGGAGCTGTTTTTT.

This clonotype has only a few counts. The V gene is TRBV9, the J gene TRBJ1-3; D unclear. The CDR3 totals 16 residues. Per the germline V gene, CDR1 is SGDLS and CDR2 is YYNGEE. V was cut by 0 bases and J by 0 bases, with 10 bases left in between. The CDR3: CASSVGRVPSGNTIYF. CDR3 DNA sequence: TGTGCCAGCAGCGTAGGTAGAGTCCCCTCTGGAAACACCATATATTTT.

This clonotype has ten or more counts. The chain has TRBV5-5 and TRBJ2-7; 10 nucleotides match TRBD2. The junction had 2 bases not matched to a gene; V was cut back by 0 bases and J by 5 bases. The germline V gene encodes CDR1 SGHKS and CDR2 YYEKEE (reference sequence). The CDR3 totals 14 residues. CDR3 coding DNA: TGTGCCAGCAGCTTGGTGCTAGCGGGAGACGAGCAGTACTTC. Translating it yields CASSLVLAGDEQYF.